Described below is a single TCR beta chain sequence and its context. The antigen is undetermined. The naive CD8 subset, CD45RO-negative cells positively selected for CCR7, excluded terminally differentiated effector memory CD45RA+ cells. Every donor was a Caucasian adult from Nashville, Tennessee. CDR1 is SGHDT and CDR2 is YYEEEE in the germline V gene. This CDR3 is 18 amino acids long. J gave up 4 bases and V 4 bases, and 14 bases lay outside the gene matches. The data belong to a study of shared clonotypes between healthy human individuals. Notes on the study in general: A few donors had around 5.2% of their naive CD4 clonotypes in common. It was the non-shared clonotypes that had lower generation probabilities than clonotypes shared by all four donors.

The run depth of the assay was deep. TCRdb's copy holds only in-frame clones and misses some; the assay was immunoSEQ multiplex PCR. The repertoire consists of about 1,900,000 clones, with over 85% occurring once and the leading ten covering more than 0.9%. The specimen sequenced was naive CD8+ T cells sorted from blood. The V gene is TRBV5-6, the J gene TRBJ2-1; 10 nucleotides line up with TRBD2. The sequence was collected from a man aged 18-30 years in good health. The CDR3 DNA reads as TGTGCCAGCAGCAGTAAACTAGCGGGGCGACACCCTTACAATGAGCAGTTCTTC. It yields the protein CASSSKLAGRHPYNEQFF.